One and the same sample provided the 15 T cell receptor beta chains below, sequenced in a study of PD-1 blockade in classical Hodgkin lymphoma. Each and every patient relapsed after autologous stem cell transplantation, and patients got differing brentuximab vedotin exposure. Repertoires were generated with immunoSEQ multiplex PCR, while TCRdb's copy carries only in-frame clones and drops some. Of 25,000 to 35,000 clones listed, roughly 70% are singletons. Sequenced here: peripheral blood mononuclear cells (PBMCs), sampled before the second cycle of nivolumab. The receptors were sampled from a human donor with classical Hodgkin lymphoma.

The rearrangement uses TRBV9 and TRBJ1-6, with D possibly being TRBD1 (5 bases). CDR1 and CDR2 from the germline V gene are SGDLS and YYNGEE. V was clipped by 2 bases and J by 7 bases, with 10 bases between them. CDR3 length: 14 residues. The CDR3 coding sequence is TGTGCCAGCAGCGTCATAGGGACGAATTCACCCCTCCACTTT. This codes for CASSVIGTNSPLHF.

This clone was detected ten times or more. The chain combines TRBV19 with TRBJ1-2, with TRBD1 as a possible D gene (6 bases). CDR1 and CDR2 from the germline V gene are LNHDA and SQIVND (reference sequence). V lost 3 bases and J lost 7, with 18 bases in between. The CDR3 runs 15 residues. The CDR3 spells CASSILGQRAIGYTF. CDR3 in DNA: TGTGCCAGTAGTATTCTCGGACAGCGGGCGATTGGCTACACCTTC.

This clone was seen more than once but under ten times. V gene TRBV11-2 combines with J gene TRBJ2-7; D call uncertain. Germline CDR1 SGHAT, CDR2 FQNNGV. V gave up 0 bases and J gave up 6 bases, with 6 bases separating them. CDR3 length: 12 residues. The CDR3 DNA follows: TGTGCCAGCAGCTTAGATCGATTCGAGCAGTACTTC. Translating it yields CASSLDRFEQYF.

This chain uses TRBV30 with TRBJ1-3; D is unresolved. The germline V gene has CDR1 GTSNPN and CDR2 SVGIG (reference sequence). Trimming left V 4 bases short and J 2 bases short, with 3 bases between. The CDR3 runs 11 residues. DNA for the CDR3: TGTGCCTGGACAGCTGGAAACACCATATATTTT. Protein sequence: CAWTAGNTIYF.

The CDR3 loop is CASSQVGGVIQETQYF. CDR3 DNA: TGTGCCAGCAGCCAGGTCGGAGGGGTGATCCAAGAGACCCAGTACTTC. The gene calls are TRBV4-2 and TRBJ2-5; maybe TRBD2 (6 bases). The V end was cut by 3 bases, the J end by 1 base, with 15 bases between. This CDR3 has 16 residues. CDR1 and CDR2 (germline): LGHNA, YNFKEQ.

The chain joins TRBV5-1 to TRBJ1-4, with D unclear. Germline loops: CDR1 SGHRS, CDR2 YFSETQ. This CDR3 contains 12 residues. Trimming shortened V by 4 bases and J by 8 bases, and 9 bases separated the two germline ends. Here the CDR3 DNA reads TGCGCCAGCAGCCACCTAGGGGAAAAACTGTTTTTT. This gives the protein CASSHLGEKLFF.

The CDR3 nucleotides are TGTGCCAGCTCACCACGCAGGGGATACGAGCAGTACTTC. The encoded protein is CASSPRRGYEQYF. The genes are TRBV18 and TRBJ2-7; tentative D call: TRBD1 (6 bases). Germline V lookup: CDR1 KGHSH, CDR2 LQKENI. With 1 base removed from V and 4 bases from J, the gap between germline ends came to 8 bases. The CDR3 contains 13 residues.

The chain employs TRBV6-5 and TRBJ1-2; weak D call: TRBD1 (6 bases). The CDR3 sequence is 13 residues long. CDR1 MNHEY and CDR2 SVGAGI come from the germline V gene. V shed 4 bases and J shed 5 bases, with 11 bases lying between them. The CDR3 bases are TGTGCCAGCAGTTCTCAGGGGTTATATGGCTACACCTTC. Translated, it gives CASSSQGLYGYTF.

The chain uses TRBV19 and TRBJ2-5; D is perhaps TRBD1 (5 bases). This CDR3 has 13 residues. The V end lost 6 bases, the J end lost 4 bases, and 12 bases lay between the germline ends. The germline V gene encodes CDR1 LNHDA and CDR2 SQIVND (reference sequence). The CDR3 reads CASSPPGLETQYF. The CDR3 DNA is TGTGCCAGTAGCCCCCCAGGGCTAGAGACCCAGTACTTC.

CDR3 region: CASSLGDRAYNEQFF. The CDR3 DNA reads TGTGCCAGCAGCTTAGGGGACAGGGCCTACAATGAGCAGTTCTTC. V and J are TRBV7-9 and TRBJ2-1, with TRBD1 identical over 9 bases. V trimming: 1 base; J trimming: 2 bases; junction bases outside the gene matches: 0. CDR1 and CDR2 (germline): SEHNR, FQNEAQ (reference sequence). The CDR3 runs to 15 residues.

The CDR3 nucleotides read TGTGCCAGCAGCTTCTTTCAACGGAACACTGAAGCTTTCTTT. This translates into CASSFFQRNTEAFF. The chain recombines TRBV7-2 with TRBJ1-1; D remains unclear. CDR1 and CDR2 from the germline V gene are SGHTA and FQGNSA. CDR3 length equals 14 residues. The V end was cut by 3 bases, the J end by 1 base, with 9 bases between. The variable domain in full, completed from reference TRBV7-2 and TRBJ1-1, reads GAGVSQSPSNKVTEKGKDVELRCDPISGHTALYWYRQSLGQGLEFLIYFQGNSAPDKSGLPSDRFSAERTGGSVSTLTIQRTQQEDSAVYLCASSFFQRNTEAFFGQGTRLTVV.

Only a few counts were recorded for this clone. The J gene is TRBJ1-2, the V gene TRBV5-6; TRBD1 might be the D (6 bases). The V gene's germline CDR1 is SGHDT and CDR2 YYEEEE. With 1 base removed from V and 8 bases from J, the gap between germline ends came to 18 bases. The CDR3 totals 15 residues. The CDR3 loop is CASSLYPGGDYGYTF. CDR3 DNA: TGTGCCAGCAGCTTGTATCCCGGGGGCGATTACGGCTACACCTTC.

There are a few counts of this clone. The chain couples TRBV6-5 to TRBJ1-1; 8 bases fit TRBD1. The CDR3 is 15 amino acids. Per the germline V gene, CDR1 is MNHEY and CDR2 is SVGAGI. The V and J ends lost 0 bases and 4 bases, in that order; junction bases with no gene match: 4. This CDR3 is CASSYSRQGSTEAFF. The DNA of the CDR3 is TGTGCCAGCAGTTACTCCAGACAGGGGAGCACTGAAGCTTTCTTT.

The chain carries TRBV27 and TRBJ1-2; 11 bases map to TRBD1. The CDR3 covers 15 residues. The V gene's germline CDR1 is MNHEY and CDR2 SMNVEV (reference sequence). The V gene end was trimmed by 0 bases and the J gene end by 8 bases; junction bases not matched to a gene: 5. DNA of the CDR3: TGTGCCAGCAGTTTATCGGTGGGACAGGGGGACGGCTACACCTTC. Its protein product is CASSLSVGQGDGYTF.

The chain is built from TRBV10-3 and TRBJ2-2; TRBD2 matches at 9 bases. Trimming at V came to 9 bases and at J to 2 bases, leaving 4 bases not matched to a gene. This CDR3 is 14 amino acids long. Germline CDR1 and CDR2: ENHRY and SYGVKD. The CDR3 is CAMAAGGNTGELFF. Written as DNA, the CDR3 is TGTGCCATGGCAGCGGGGGGAAACACCGGGGAGCTGTTTTTT.